This TCR beta chain derives from a study of T cell responses to AZD1222 COVID-19 vaccine. Looking at the study overall: Both about-4-week and about-12-week second-dose recipients were combined. Findings and limits, study-wide: CD4 TCRs linked to vaccination spanned spike, dominating at 160-218 and 743-854. There were repertoire samples only from the period after the peak T cell response. Two doses of AZD1222 preceded a rise in Spike-specific TCR breadth and depth.

Trimming left V 4 bases short and J 7 bases short, with 17 bases between. CDR1 SGHTA and CDR2 FQGNSA come from the germline V gene. This CDR3 comprises 14 residues. Clones were sequenced by immunoSEQ multiplex PCR, and TCRdb holds only the in-frame ones, with some missing. The top ten hold around 16% of the sample, which has under 75,000 clones, roughly 87% seen once. Points on this clone: What it binds is unknown.

The sample here was peripheral blood, taken on day 0 of AZD1222 vaccination. The source is an adult in good health. V gene TRBV7-2 combines with J gene TRBJ2-7; D is possibly TRBD1 (6 bases). The CDR3 nucleotides are TGTGCCAGCAGCTCTTACACAGGGATGAGGGAGCAGTACTTC. This gives the protein CASSSYTGMREQYF. Variable domain in full (rest from reference TRBV7-2 and TRBJ2-7): GAGVSQSPSNKVTEKGKDVELRCDPISGHTALYWYRQSLGQGLEFLIYFQGNSAPDKSGLPSDRFSAERTGGSVSTLTIQRTQQEDSAVYLCASSSYTGMREQYFGPGTRLTVT.